This T cell receptor (beta chain) derives from a study of shared clonotypes between healthy human individuals. Clones were sequenced by immunoSEQ multiplex PCR, and TCRdb holds only the in-frame ones, with some missing. The sample includes 950,000 to 1,200,000 clones, approximately 80% of them seen just once. The sequenced material came from memory CD4+ T cells from PBMCs. The subset denotes: CD45RA-negative fraction. The receptor was isolated from a man between 18 and 35 years old in good health. Some clones in this sample may be carry-over from other donors' samples.

CDR3 loop: CAWSVGWGGGNQPQHF. CDR3 nucleotides: TGTGCCTGGAGTGTGGGCTGGGGTGGAGGCAATCAGCCCCAGCATTTT. The rearrangement joins TRBV30 to TRBJ1-5; no definite D call. Deletions cut 0 bases from V and 2 bases from J, with 14 bases between. Per germline, CDR1 GTSNPN and CDR2 SVGIG (reference sequence). CDR3 length: 16 amino acids.